The present TCR beta chain was sequenced within a study of lymphopenia after photon versus proton radiotherapy. Germline V lookup: CDR1 MNHEY, CDR2 SVGAGI. V shed 11 bases and J 4 bases; nucleotides not matched to a gene: 9. This CDR3 comprises 13 residues. This table comes from immunoSEQ multiplex PCR, and its TCRdb copy is limited to in-frame clones, with some not included. Of more than 45,000 clones in the sample, 70% to 85% are singletons; the top ten hold roughly 2.1%. The material sequenced was peripheral blood, taken from a patient treated with proton-based radiotherapy. The TCR sequence derives from a man in his fifties or sixties with pancreatic cancer. The gene calls are TRBV6-5 and TRBJ2-7; TRBD2 matches 9 bases. The CDR3 DNA is TGTGCCGTTGGGGCTAGCGGGACGTACGAGCAGTACTTC. It codes for CAVGASGTYEQYF.